This T cell receptor beta chain was found in a study of blood T cell repertoires in COVID-19. Authors' processing steps: How many nucleated cells were present was estimated from reference gene primer amplification. TCRdb's copy holds only in-frame clones and misses some; the assay was immunoSEQ multiplex PCR. That table supplies the V and J calls and clone size; D and trimming were determined from the DNA. The data show 50,000 to 65,000 clones, 70% to 90% seen once. Trimming removed 0 bases from V and 7 bases from J; junction bases left unmatched: 6. This CDR3 spans 14 amino acids. The germline V gene encodes CDR1 SGDLS and CDR2 YYNGEE.

The sequence was obtained from a man aged 45-65 years with active COVID-19. V and J are TRBV9 and TRBJ1-2, with TRBD1 matching over 7 bases. Sequencing input: peripheral blood. As DNA, the CDR3 is TGTGCCAGCAGCGTAGTCGAGGGGGCGGCTGGCTACACCTTC. This sequence encodes CASSVVEGAAGYTF.